This T cell receptor (beta chain) was identified during a study of patients and donors after allogeneic stem cell transplantation. The germline gives CDR1 MNHNS, CDR2 SASEGT. The length of the CDR3 is 13 residues. Trimming shortened V by 8 bases and J by 5 bases, and 15 bases separated the two germline ends. MiXCR was run by TCRdb on the RT-PCR reads, yielding one entry per CDR3 protein. The sample records about a million distinct CDR3 sequences, about 20% being singletons. This chain connects TRBV6-1 to TRBJ1-1; the D gene is possibly TRBD1 (5 bases). This TCR came from a human donor who was either an allogeneic HSCT recipient or a stem cell or donor lymphocyte infusion donor (not recorded which). It is not recorded whose cells these are; they may come from a transplant donor. The sample consisted of blood, either unsorted or a sorted T cell fraction (not recorded which). The CDR3 nucleotides read TGTGCCAGCGGCCGGGGGTTGAGGACTGAAGCTTTCTTT. It specifies CASGRGLRTEAFF.